The 12 T cell receptor beta chains presented below share a single source sample, sequenced in a study of cytomegalovirus exposure and HLA in healthy donors. 60 Vbeta and 13 Jbeta primers were used in PCR. Measured with immunoSEQ multiplex PCR; TCRdb has only the in-frame clones, and not every one. The data contain fewer than 250,000 clones, over 60% of them seen just once; the ten biggest clones take up 0.63%. Sequencing used PBMCs. The receptors derive from a man aged 18 to 30 in good health and CMV-seronegative.

The rearrangement links TRBV4-2 to TRBJ1-4, with 8 nucleotides matching TRBD1. Germline V gene sequence: CDR1 LGHNA, CDR2 YNFKEQ. This CDR3 comprises 15 residues. V shed 3 bases, J shed 4 bases, and the junction held 4 bases outside the gene matches. CDR3 nucleotides: TGTGCCAGCAGCCAGGGACAGGCAAATAATGAAAAACTGTTTTTT. Translated, it gives CASSQGQANNEKLFF.

J is TRBJ2-5 and V is TRBV6-1; the match to TRBD2 covers 7 bases. Germline CDR1 is MNHNS and CDR2 is SASEGT. This CDR3 spans 13 amino acids. V was clipped by 3 bases and J by 7 bases; unmatched bases: 5. The CDR3 spells CASSDLGEGTQYF. The CDR3 nucleotides are TGTGCCAGCAGTGATCTGGGGGAGGGGACCCAGTACTTC.

The chain carries TRBV7-8 and TRBJ2-2; TRBD2 agrees at 12 bases. V lost 3 bases and J lost 4; bases outside the gene matches: 6. This CDR3 is 17 amino acids long. The germline V gene has CDR1 SGHVS and CDR2 FQNEAQ. The CDR3 reads CASSLIWGLAGTGELFF. The CDR3 coding sequence is TGTGCCAGCAGCTTGATCTGGGGACTAGCGGGCACCGGGGAGCTGTTTTTT.

J is TRBJ2-7 and V is TRBV5-1; 7 positions agree with TRBD1. V shed 4 bases and J 3 bases; nucleotides not matched to a gene: 7. In germline, CDR1 is SGHRS, CDR2 YFSETQ. The CDR3 covers 14 residues. The CDR3 coding sequence is TGCGCCAGCAGCGCCGGGGACAGCTACTACGAGCAGTACTTC. Its protein is CASSAGDSYYEQYF.

The chain recombines TRBV30 with TRBJ1-2; 7 nucleotides align to TRBD1. This CDR3 is 12 amino acids long. The V gene's germline CDR1 is GTSNPN and CDR2 SVGIG (reference sequence). V shed 6 bases and J 8 bases; nucleotides not matched to a gene: 9. In DNA, the CDR3 is TGTGCCTGCCTCAGGGGGGTACAAGGCTACACCTTC. Encoded protein: CACLRGVQGYTF.

This clone was picked up a small number of times. V and J are TRBV6-5 and TRBJ1-6; D gene uncertain. The CDR3 totals 13 residues. The ends were cut back, 6 bases at V and 0 bases at J, with 3 bases in the middle. Germline V CDR1 and CDR2: MNHEY, SVGAGI. CDR3 nucleotide sequence: TGTGCCAGCAGGAGCTCCTATAATTCACCCCTCCACTTT. Protein: CASRSSYNSPLHF.

The chain is built from TRBV29-1 and TRBJ2-1, with a possible D match to TRBD2 (5 bases). The CDR3 has 14 amino acids. The germline gives CDR1 SQVTM, CDR2 ANQGSEA. The ends were cut back, 0 bases at V and 9 bases at J, with 15 bases in the middle. CDR3 amino acids: CSVEEKRHRVEQFF. The CDR3 DNA follows: TGCAGCGTTGAAGAAAAGCGGCACCGGGTTGAGCAGTTCTTC.

This chain connects TRBV6-1 to TRBJ2-7; the D gene is possibly TRBD2 (5 bases). The CDR3 is 14 residues long. Germline lookup yields CDR1 MNHNS and CDR2 SASEGT. The V gene lost 3 bases and the J gene lost 3 bases, with 12 bases spanning the gap. The CDR3 nucleotides are TGTGCCAGCAGTGAGTCGGGAATGGTCTACGAGCAGTACTTC. It specifies CASSESGMVYEQYF.

The chain has TRBV2 and TRBJ2-6; D is unresolved. The ends were cut back, 2 bases at V and 4 bases at J, with 6 bases in the middle. The CDR3 is 14 amino acids. Germline V gene data show CDR1 as SNHLY and CDR2 as FYNNEI. This CDR3 reads CASSETPGANVLTF. In nucleotides, the CDR3 is TGTGCCAGCAGTGAAACTCCCGGGGCCAACGTCCTGACTTTC.

V and J are TRBV7-9 and TRBJ2-7, with D hard to call. This CDR3 is 13 amino acids long. V was trimmed by 5 bases and J by 2 bases, leaving 10 bases between them. The germline V gene encodes CDR1 SEHNR and CDR2 FQNEAQ (reference sequence). Written as DNA, the CDR3 is TGTGCCAGCAGCCCTCCGGCGGCCTACGAGCAGTACTTC. Its translation: CASSPPAAYEQYF.

V is TRBV5-1 and J is TRBJ1-6; 7 nucleotides match TRBD1. CDR3 length: 14 amino acids. CDR1 SGHRS and CDR2 YFSETQ come from the germline V gene. The V gene end was trimmed by 1 base and the J gene end by 15 bases; junction bases not matched to a gene: 10. The CDR3, as DNA: TGCGCCAGCAGCTTGAGCTCTTCCGACAGGGTCCTCCACTTT. This sequence encodes CASSLSSSDRVLHF.

The chain is built from TRBV5-8 and TRBJ1-5; 7 positions agree with TRBD1. The CDR3 totals 17 residues. Germline CDR1 is SGHTS and CDR2 is YDEGEE. Germline trimming cut 4 bases from V and 3 bases from J; bases unmatched to any gene: 13. CDR3 bases: TGTGCCAGCAGCCTCCTAACAGGGGCAAGGACCAATCAGCCCCAGCATTTT. Translated, it gives CASSLLTGARTNQPQHF.